A single sample is the source of the 29 T cell receptor beta chains below, sequenced in a study of T cell repertoires in cytomegalovirus infection. TCRdb re-derived calls from the reads in MiXCR, one entry per CDR3 protein. The sample yields approximately 160,000 distinct CDR3 sequences, 17% seen once. Sequencing was performed on CD8+ T cells from PBMCs. These receptors were taken from a human donor in good health (CMV status not recorded). Some clones in this sample may be carry-over from other donors' samples.

This clonotype was observed a few times. The rearrangement uses TRBV6-2 or TRBV6-3 and TRBJ2-4, with D perhaps matching TRBD2 (5 bases). V was pared by 6 bases and J by 8 bases, with 17 bases between. The CDR3 contains 14 residues. Germline V gene sequence: CDR1 MNHEY, CDR2 SVGEGT. The chain's CDR3 is CASSTGKVRDIQYF. CDR3 DNA sequence: TGTGCCAGCAGCACCGGGAAAGTCAGAGACATTCAGTACTTC.

A few counts support this clonotype. J is TRBJ1-4 and V is TRBV6-5; 8 nucleotides match TRBD1. J was trimmed by 3 bases and V by 0 bases; bases with no gene match: 6. The CDR3 runs 17 residues. Germline V lookup: CDR1 MNHEY, CDR2 SVGAGI. CDR3 region: CASSYSAGGAPNEKLFF. CDR3 nucleotides: TGTGCCAGCAGTTACTCTGCAGGGGGCGCACCTAATGAAAAACTGTTTTTT.

This clonotype was found a few times. The V and J genes are TRBV29-1 and TRBJ2-1, with unresolved D. Germline-derived CDR1 and CDR2 are SQVTM and ANQGSEA. The CDR3 loop spans 14 amino acids. The V and J ends lost 6 bases and 8 bases respectively, with 20 bases between them. Written as DNA, the CDR3 is TGCAGCGTCAATGGAAGGCAAAGAAGGGATGAGCAGTTCTTC. It codes for CSVNGRQRRDEQFF.

The chain has TRBV4-1 and TRBJ2-1; 7 bases align to TRBD2. The V gene end was trimmed by 2 bases and the J gene end by 9 bases; junction bases not matched to a gene: 10. CDR3 length: 15 residues. Germline V gene sequence: CDR1 MGHRA, CDR2 YSYEKL. The CDR3 sequence is CASSQRSGGSIEQFF. DNA for the CDR3: TGCGCCAGCAGCCAAAGGTCGGGAGGATCGATTGAGCAGTTCTTC.

The rearrangement joins TRBV7-8 to TRBJ2-3; D is ambiguous. The end of the DNA fits TRBJ1-5 better, so the J call may be wrong. The CDR3 is 15 residues long. The germline gives CDR1 SGHVS, CDR2 FQNEAQ. The CDR3 DNA is TGTGCCAGCAGCCTCCGGACTAGCGGAGCAGATACGCAGCATTTT. Translation gives CASSLRTSGADTQHF.

This clonotype showed up many times. The CDR3 loop is CASSLNSYNEQFF. The DNA for the CDR3 is TGTGCCAGCAGCTTAAACTCCTACAATGAGCAGTTCTTC. The chain carries TRBV7-6 and TRBJ2-1; D gene uncertain. With 2 bases removed from V and 0 bases from J, the gap between germline ends came to 2 bases. The CDR3 consists of 13 residues. Per germline, CDR1 SGHVS and CDR2 FNYEAQ.

In its sample, this clonotype was seen many times. This chain connects TRBV7-9 to TRBJ2-5; no firm D call. CDR3 length equals 13 residues. The V gene lost 1 base and the J gene lost 3 bases, with 6 bases spanning the gap. In germline, CDR1 is SEHNR, CDR2 FQNEAQ (reference sequence). The CDR3 sequence is CASSLDGKETQYF. CDR3 coding DNA: TGTGCCAGCAGCTTAGATGGGAAAGAGACCCAGTACTTC.

The J gene is TRBJ2-1, the V gene TRBV11-3, with a weak D call TRBD2 (7 bases). V gave up 5 bases and J gave up 8 bases, with 13 bases separating them. The CDR3 is 13 residues long. CDR1 is SGHNT, CDR2 YENEEA, per germline. CDR3 in amino acids: CASSVQGRDEQFF. In nucleotides, the CDR3 is TGTGCCAGCAGCGTCCAGGGGAGGGATGAGCAGTTCTTC. Drawing the rest from reference TRBV11-3 and TRBJ2-1, the complete variable domain is EAGVVQSPRYKIIEKKQPVAFWCNPISGHNTLYWYLQNLGQGPELLIRYENEEAVDDSQLPKDRFSAERLKGVDSTLKIQPAELGDSAVYLCASSVQGRDEQFFGPGTRLTVL.

The J gene is TRBJ1-2, the V gene TRBV2, with D maybe TRBD1 (5 bases). V was shortened by 4 bases and J by 4 bases, with 13 bases between the two germline ends. This CDR3 is 14 amino acids long. Per germline, CDR1 SNHLY and CDR2 FYNNEI. CDR3 sequence reads: CASSGAGGVYGYTF. CDR3 bases: TGTGCCAGCAGTGGGGCGGGGGGGGTCTATGGCTACACCTTC.

The J gene is TRBJ1-2, the V gene TRBV27, with unresolved D. Germline V gene lookup returns CDR1 MNHEY and CDR2 SMNVEV (reference sequence). The CDR3 runs to 14 residues. The germline V and J ends were trimmed by 5 bases and 1 base, with 11 bases remaining between them. For the CDR3, the DNA is TGTGCCAGCAGTCCAGGTCGGGTTAACTATGGCTACACCTTC. It codes for CASSPGRVNYGYTF.

Written as DNA, the CDR3 is TGTGCCAGCAGACCAGGGGGGACGTACAATGAGCAGTTCTTC. It encodes CASRPGGTYNEQFF. The V call is TRBV6-2 or TRBV6-3, the J call TRBJ2-1; TRBD1 might be the D (7 bases). The CDR3 is 14 residues long. The ends were cut back, 6 bases at V and 4 bases at J, with 13 bases in the middle. Germline-derived CDR1 and CDR2 are MNHEY and SVGEGT.

This chain links TRBV7-8 with TRBJ2-5, with TRBD2 identical over 9 bases. Germline trimming cut 5 bases from V and 4 bases from J; bases unmatched to any gene: 11. This CDR3 has 16 residues. Germline lookup yields CDR1 SGHVS and CDR2 FQNEAQ. CDR3 DNA: TGTGCCAGCAGCAAAATCATGCGGGGGGGCGGAGAGACCCAGTACTTC. Its translation is CASSKIMRGGGETQYF.

The chain is built from TRBV20-1 and TRBJ2-7, with D perhaps TRBD2 (6 bases). There are 14 residues in the CDR3. Germline V lookup: CDR1 DFQATT, CDR2 SNEGSKA (reference sequence). The V and J ends lost 4 bases and 0 bases respectively, with 13 bases between them. This CDR3 is CSATNRDSSYEQYF. The CDR3, as DNA: TGCAGTGCTACAAACCGGGACTCCTCCTACGAGCAGTACTTC.

V and J are TRBV7-3 and TRBJ2-5; 7 bases match TRBD2. With V trimmed by 3 bases and J by 3 bases, 1 base remained unmatched. The germline V gene has CDR1 SGHTA and CDR2 FQGTGA. The CDR3 consists of 13 residues. The CDR3 sequence: CASSFAGEETQYF. In nucleotides, the CDR3 is TGTGCCAGCAGCTTTGCGGGGGAAGAGACCCAGTACTTC.

The chain links TRBV12-3 or TRBV12-4 to TRBJ2-5, with D perhaps TRBD2 (5 bases). This CDR3 is built from 16 residues. Trimming removed 1 base from V and 1 base from J, with 13 bases in between. The CDR3 reads CASSLDPSFSQETQYF. CDR3 DNA: TGTGCCAGCAGTTTAGACCCTAGCTTCTCCCAAGAGACCCAGTACTTC.

This clonotype occurred a few times. The chain links TRBV11-3 to TRBJ2-4; the D gene is possibly TRBD2 (5 bases). Per germline, CDR1 SGHNT and CDR2 YENEEA. Deletions cut 1 base from V and 9 bases from J, with 16 bases between. CDR3 size: 15 residues. CDR3 in amino acids: CASSLVWAGGAIQYF. The CDR3 bases are TGTGCCAGCAGCTTAGTATGGGCCGGAGGAGCCATTCAGTACTTC.

The chain links TRBV7-3 to TRBJ2-1; 7 nucleotides match TRBD1. Trimming took 5 bases from V and 7 from J; bases not matched to a gene: 14. Germline V CDR1 and CDR2: SGHTA, FQGTGA. The CDR3 contains 16 residues. In DNA, the CDR3 is TGTGCCAGCAGCCCGACCCCCGGGACAGCAAGGAATGAGCAGTTCTTC. This translates into CASSPTPGTARNEQFF. The whole variable domain, remainder taken from reference TRBV7-3 and TRBJ2-1, is GAGVSQTPSNKVTEKGKYVELRCDPISGHTALYWYRQSLGQGPEFLIYFQGTGAADDSGLPNDRFFAVRPEGSVSTLKIQRTERGDSAVYLCASSPTPGTARNEQFFGPGTRLTVL.

This clonotype was observed a few times. The chain joins TRBV7-8 to TRBJ2-7; 8 bases are a match to TRBD1. Germline-derived CDR1 and CDR2 are SGHVS and FQNEAQ. J was trimmed by 0 bases and V by 0 bases; bases with no gene match: 4. This CDR3 spans 16 amino acids. The CDR3 region has the DNA TGTGCCAGCAGCTTAGCGAGGACAGGGCCCTCCTACGAGCAGTACTTC. Protein product: CASSLARTGPSYEQYF.

This clonotype turned up a few times. At one boundary the junction diverges from the germline segment, which might be a read error. V gene TRBV12-3 or TRBV12-4 combines with J gene TRBJ2-4, with TRBD1 as a possible D gene (6 bases). CDR3 length: 17 residues. CDR3 in amino acids: CASRLDRDTLAKNIQYF. In DNA, the CDR3 is TGTGCCAGCAGGTTAGACCGGGACACCTTAGCCAAAAACATTCAGTACTTC.

This clonotype was picked up a small number of times. V is TRBV7-2 and J is TRBJ1-1; D call uncertain. Germline V lookup: CDR1 SGHTA, CDR2 FQGNSA. This CDR3 is 12 amino acids long. Trimming cost V 1 base and J 11 bases, with 11 bases left between them. Written as DNA, the CDR3 is TGTGCCAGCAGCTTAGGAACAGACGTGGCTTTCTTT. It encodes CASSLGTDVAFF.

The sample holds many counts of this clonotype. V and J are TRBV7-9 and TRBJ2-7, with D possibly being TRBD1 (6 bases). Trimming took off 5 bases at V and 0 bases at J, with 17 bases between the two ends. CDR3 length equals 16 residues. Germline CDR1 is SEHNR and CDR2 is FQNEAQ (reference sequence). The CDR3 region is CASSLPGTTISYEQYF. Written as DNA, the CDR3 is TGTGCCAGCAGCCTCCCCGGGACAACTATCTCCTACGAGCAGTACTTC. The whole variable domain, remainder taken from reference TRBV7-9 and TRBJ2-7, is DTGVSQNPRHKITKRGQNVTFRCDPISEHNRLYWYRQTLGQGPEFLTYFQNEAQLEKSRLLSDRFSAERPKGSFSTLEIQRTEQGDSAMYLCASSLPGTTISYEQYFGPGTRLTVT.

The chain uses TRBV6-2 or TRBV6-3 and TRBJ2-7; no clear D gene. The germline V and J ends were trimmed by 0 bases and 5 bases, with 11 bases remaining between them. CDR1 MNHEY and CDR2 SVGEGT come from the germline V gene. The CDR3 totals 14 residues. The CDR3 reads CASSYSLRADEQYF. The CDR3 bases are TGTGCCAGCAGTTACTCGCTAAGGGCAGACGAGCAGTACTTC.

This chain connects TRBV6-6 to TRBJ2-3; no clear D. V lost 6 bases and J 6 bases, leaving 7 bases between the germline ends. Germline values: CDR1 MNHNY, CDR2 SVGAGI (reference sequence). This CDR3 region has 11 residues. CDR3 loop: CASRGWDTQYF. CDR3 in DNA: TGTGCCAGCAGGGGGTGGGATACGCAGTATTTT.

This clonotype was seen a handful of times. This rearrangement joins TRBV6-4 to TRBJ2-3, with 14 bases identical to TRBD2. V shed 5 bases and J 4 bases; nucleotides not matched to a gene: 5. The CDR3 spans 16 residues. CDR1 is MRHNA, CDR2 SNTAGT, per germline. The CDR3 bases are TGTGCCAGCAGTACCGGACTAGCGGGGGGCGCAGATACGCAGTATTTT. Protein product: CASSTGLAGGADTQYF.

This chain joins TRBV7-6 and TRBJ2-1; D is ambiguous. V lost 0 bases, J lost 3 bases, and 9 bases lay in between. Germline CDR1 SGHVS, CDR2 FNYEAQ. The CDR3 loop spans 15 amino acids. The CDR3: CASSLAAGFYNEQFF. CDR3 DNA sequence: TGTGCCAGCAGCTTAGCGGCCGGGTTCTACAATGAGCAGTTCTTC.

The V gene is TRBV6-2 or TRBV6-3, the J gene TRBJ2-7; D possibly corresponds to TRBD1 (6 bases). The length of the CDR3 is 14 residues. Per germline, CDR1 MNHEY and CDR2 SVGEGT. Trimming took 6 bases from V and 2 from J, leaving 14 bases between them. The CDR3 region has the DNA TGTGCCAGCAGAGGGGGACGGCTTACCTACGAGCAGTACTTC. It codes for CASRGGRLTYEQYF.

The genes are TRBV6-8 and TRBJ1-4, with unresolved D. CDR3 length: 14 amino acids. CDR1 and CDR2 from the germline V gene are MNHGY and SAAAGT. Between the trimmed V and J ends, which lost 0 bases and 8 bases, there was a span of 10 bases. CDR3 coding DNA: TGTGCCAGCAGTTACTCGAGTAGGGCAGAAAAACTGTTTTTT. This gives the protein CASSYSSRAEKLFF.

J is TRBJ1-1 and V is TRBV7-6; D perhaps matches TRBD1 (5 bases). CDR3 size: 14 residues. V shed 2 bases and J shed 1 base, with 8 bases lying between them. The germline V gene encodes CDR1 SGHVS and CDR2 FNYEAQ. CDR3 nucleotide sequence: TGTGCCAGCAGCTTACGGGGCCCGAACACTGAAGCTTTCTTT. It is translated as CASSLRGPNTEAFF.

The count of this clonotype is one. The chain has TRBV7-9 and TRBJ1-1; D gene ambiguous. Germline lookup yields CDR1 SEHNR and CDR2 FQNEAQ (reference sequence). This CDR3 is built from 12 residues. Trimming removed 5 bases at V and 6 bases at J, with 10 bases between. The CDR3 protein is CASSNAVAEAFF. The DNA for the CDR3 is TGTGCCAGCAGCAATGCGGTCGCTGAAGCTTTCTTT.